The present entry profiles one T cell receptor beta chain with its context. Relative to the germline gene, one junction end is altered; a read error may explain this. The CDR3 is 14 amino acids. Germline V gene data show CDR1 as WNHNN and CDR2 as SYGVQD (reference sequence). This sample stems from a study of cytomegalovirus exposure and HLA in healthy donors. PCR involved 60 Vbeta and 13 Jbeta primers. Sequencing was performed with immunoSEQ multiplex PCR; in TCRdb, only in-frame clones are kept and a portion is missing. The sample carries 130,000 or so clones, about three quarters recorded once. This TCR derives from a female donor in good health and CMV-seronegative. The sequencing input was PBMCs. This chain connects TRBV10-1 to TRBJ1-6, with a weak D call TRBD1 (5 bases). DNA of the CDR3: TGCGCCAGCAGTGAGGGGGCGGACAATTCACCCCTCAACTTT. It specifies CASSEGADNSPLNF.